These 9 T cell receptor beta chains share one sample of origin, sequenced in a study of post-analysis software for immune sequencing data. The antigens for these receptors are not known. Researchers reported that TCR beta cDNA libraries carried unique molecular identifiers. Each CDR3 protein is one row after TCRdb ran MiXCR on the PCR reads. The sample lists hundreds of thousands of distinct CDR3 sequences, roughly 58% occurring once. General observations from the study: TRBV5-6, TRBV5-1 and TRBV20-1 were among a few TRBV segments more frequent in patients than controls.

Sequencing used blood. These receptors came from a girl between 5 and 17 years old with multiple sclerosis.

The chain recombines TRBV7-6 with TRBJ1-1; 10 nucleotides line up with TRBD1. CDR3 length: 17 amino acids. Germline V CDR1 and CDR2: SGHVS, FNYEAQ. The V and J ends lost 5 bases and 7 bases, in that order; junction bases with no gene match: 16. CDR3 nucleotide sequence: TGTGCCAGCAGCAAACAAACTCGACAGGGGGCGCAGGGTGAAGCTTTCTTT. Its translation is CASSKQTRQGAQGEAFF.

The chain links TRBV9 to TRBJ2-5; TRBD2 matches at 10 bases. Germline CDR1 is SGDLS and CDR2 is YYNGEE. This CDR3 region has 15 residues. Losses at the gene ends were 0 bases for V and 5 bases for J; bases not matched to a gene: 4. CDR3: CASSVDLGLAETQYF. In nucleotides, the CDR3 is TGTGCCAGCAGCGTAGATTTGGGACTAGCGGAGACCCAGTACTTC.

A few counts support this clonotype. The rearrangement joins TRBV11-2 to TRBJ2-5; tentative D call: TRBD1 (5 bases). Trimming took 5 bases from V and 5 from J, leaving 15 bases between them. Germline V gene sequence: CDR1 SGHAT, CDR2 FQNNGV. The CDR3 covers 14 residues. The DNA for the CDR3 is TGTGCCAGCAGCCTTCAGGGCCCCCGGGAGACCCAGTACTTC. Its translation is CASSLQGPRETQYF.

V usage is TRBV7-9 and J usage is TRBJ2-2; 7 positions agree with TRBD2. V lost 8 bases and J lost 6; bases outside the gene matches: 9. This CDR3 region has 14 residues. CDR1 is SEHNR and CDR2 is FQNEAQ in the germline V gene (reference sequence). This chain's CDR3 is CASENPRGAGELFF. As DNA, the CDR3 is TGTGCCAGCGAAAACCCCCGGGGGGCCGGGGAGCTGTTTTTT.

J is TRBJ2-7 and V is TRBV20-1, with D possibly called TRBD1 or TRBD2 (5 bases each). V lost 6 bases to trimming and J lost 3 bases, with 18 bases between them. CDR1 is DFQATT, CDR2 SNEGSKA, per germline (reference sequence). The CDR3 length is 14 residues. The CDR3 is CSAQASGPIYEQYF. For the CDR3, the DNA is TGCAGTGCCCAAGCGTCGGGACCCATCTACGAGCAGTACTTC.

The chain recombines TRBV29-1 with TRBJ2-5; 8 nucleotides align to TRBD1. Germline V CDR1 and CDR2: SQVTM, ANQGSEA. The CDR3 has 14 amino acids. The V and J ends lost 6 bases and 4 bases, in that order; junction bases with no gene match: 10. As DNA, the CDR3 is TGCAGCGTCGTCGACAGGGGTGTAAGAGAGACCCAGTACTTC. This translates into CSVVDRGVRETQYF.

This clonotype was seen a single time. The chain uses TRBV20-1 and TRBJ2-7, with no clear D. V was cut by 1 base and J by 3 bases, with 7 bases left in between. From germline, CDR1 is DFQATT and CDR2 SNEGSKA (reference sequence). The CDR3 contains 12 residues. The CDR3 sequence is CSARANGYEQYF. CDR3 nucleotides: TGCAGTGCTAGAGCGAACGGCTACGAGCAGTACTTC.

The V gene is TRBV7-3, the J gene TRBJ2-1; weak D call: TRBD1 (5 bases). Germline lookup yields CDR1 SGHTA and CDR2 FQGTGA. This CDR3 is 11 amino acids long. Trimming removed 5 bases from V and 9 bases from J, with 8 bases in between. For the CDR3, the DNA is TGTGCCAGCAGCCAGGGCGCTGAGCAGTTCTTC. The encoded protein is CASSQGAEQFF.

This clonotype was observed a single time. The V and J genes are TRBV7-3 and TRBJ2-1; TRBD2 matches at 15 bases. Germline V lookup: CDR1 SGHTA, CDR2 FQGTGA. The CDR3 is 19 amino acids. J gave up 0 bases and V 5 bases, and 8 bases lay outside the gene matches. Written as DNA, the CDR3 is TGTGCCAGCAGCCCAGGGGGACTAGCGGGGGGCGGCTCCTACAATGAGCAGTTCTTC. This encodes CASSPGGLAGGGSYNEQFF.